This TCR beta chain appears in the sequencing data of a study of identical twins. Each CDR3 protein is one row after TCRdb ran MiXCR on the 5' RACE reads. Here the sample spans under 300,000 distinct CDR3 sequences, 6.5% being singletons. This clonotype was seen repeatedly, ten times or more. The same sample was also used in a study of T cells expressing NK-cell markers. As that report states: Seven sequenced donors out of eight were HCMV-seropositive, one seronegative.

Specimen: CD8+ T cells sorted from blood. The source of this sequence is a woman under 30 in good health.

The CDR3, as DNA: TGTGCCAGCAGGGGTTACGAGCAGTACTTC. Translation gives CASRGYEQYF. This rearrangement joins TRBV2 to TRBJ2-7; D not resolved. The CDR3 loop spans 10 amino acids. Trimming took 6 bases from V and 4 from J, leaving 4 bases between them. CDR1 is SNHLY and CDR2 is FYNNEI in the germline V gene.